Each of the 20 T cell receptor beta chains below was sequenced from the same sample in a study of human T cells and chemical hapten exposure. As for time point: pre-sensitization, week 0. Regarding treatment: therapeutic diphenylcyclopropenone sensitization with weekly scalp DPC. TCRdb called the RACE reads again in MiXCR, with one record for every CDR3 protein. Of 95,000 to 150,000 distinct CDR3 sequences in the sample, 13% were seen once. The specimen was whole blood, collected in connection with sensitization to the hapten diphenylcyclopropenone (DPC). The source is a woman aged 18 to 35 with alopecia areata. Some clones in this sample may be carry-over from other donors' samples.

A few counts support this clonotype. The chain joins TRBV7-9 to TRBJ1-6; 9 bases match TRBD1. The CDR3 loop spans 14 amino acids. Germline CDR1 is SEHNR and CDR2 is FQNEAQ (reference sequence). J was trimmed by 9 bases and V by 3 bases; bases with no gene match: 3. The CDR3: CASSLTGGRSPLHF. CDR3 bases: TGTGCCAGCAGCTTGACAGGGGGTCGTTCACCCCTCCACTTT. Combining the CDR3 with reference TRBV7-9 and TRBJ1-6 gives the whole variable domain DTGVSQNPRHKITKRGQNVTFRCDPISEHNRLYWYRQTLGQGPEFLTYFQNEAQLEKSRLLSDRFSAERPKGSFSTLEIQRTEQGDSAMYLCASSLTGGRSPLHFGNGTRLTVT.

This clonotype was counted at least ten times. V is TRBV7-9 and J is TRBJ1-5; D perhaps matches TRBD1 (5 bases). This CDR3 is built from 14 residues. Per the germline V gene, CDR1 is SEHNR and CDR2 is FQNEAQ (reference sequence). V lost 2 bases and J lost 2, with 7 bases in between. The CDR3 protein is CASSLMGGNQPQHF. In DNA form, the CDR3 reads TGTGCCAGCAGCTTAATGGGGGGCAATCAGCCCCAGCATTTT. The full variable domain, rest sourced from reference TRBV7-9 and TRBJ1-5, is DTGVSQNPRHKITKRGQNVTFRCDPISEHNRLYWYRQTLGQGPEFLTYFQNEAQLEKSRLLSDRFSAERPKGSFSTLEIQRTEQGDSAMYLCASSLMGGNQPQHFGDGTRLSIL.

This clonotype was counted many times. In DNA, the CDR3 is TGTGCCAGCCAAGATGGCGGGGGGGCCCGCTACGAGCAGTACTTC. Translation: CASQDGGGARYEQYF. The chain has TRBV25-1 and TRBJ2-7; 9 nucleotides agree with TRBD2. CDR3 length equals 15 residues. Trimming cost V 8 bases and J 3 bases; bases outside gene matches: 11. Germline CDR1 MGHDK, CDR2 SYGVNS.

There are a few counts of this clonotype. This chain joins TRBV5-5 and TRBJ1-1; no firm D call. The V gene lost 1 base and the J gene lost 3 bases, with 13 bases spanning the gap. The germline V gene encodes CDR1 SGHKS and CDR2 YYEKEE (reference sequence). The CDR3 is 15 amino acids. In nucleotides, the CDR3 is TGTGCCAGCAGCTTGAGGGCCGACGGTTACACTGAAGCTTTCTTT. Translated: CASSLRADGYTEAFF.

The chain couples TRBV3-1 to TRBJ2-1, with TRBD2 identical over 9 bases. Trimming removed 3 bases from V and 10 bases from J; junction bases left unmatched: 10. CDR3 length: 15 amino acids. Germline-derived CDR1 and CDR2 are LGHDT and YNNKEL (reference sequence). CDR3 in DNA: TGTGCCAGCAGCCAGGGGTGGGGACTAGCATCCGAGCAGTTCTTC. Translating it yields CASSQGWGLASEQFF.

At least ten counts were recorded for this clonotype. The chain couples TRBV12-3 or TRBV12-4 to TRBJ2-1; 9 bases line up with TRBD1. The V gene end was trimmed by 5 bases and the J gene end by 3 bases; junction bases not matched to a gene: 5. The CDR3 has 15 residues. The CDR3 loop is CASSRGQGVYNEQFF. The CDR3 bases are TGTGCCAGCAGTAGGGGACAGGGAGTCTACAATGAGCAGTTCTTC.

This clonotype occurred a few times. The chain joins TRBV29-1 to TRBJ2-7, with TRBD2 matching over 8 bases. The trim removed 4 bases at V and 6 bases at J, leaving 17 bases unmatched. CDR3 length equals 16 residues. CDR1 and CDR2 from the germline V gene are SQVTM and ANQGSEA. The CDR3 reads CSVALGSGTAKGEQYF. The DNA for the CDR3 is TGCAGCGTTGCCCTGGGTAGCGGGACCGCTAAAGGCGAGCAGTACTTC.

The sample holds many counts of this clonotype. The chain carries TRBV15 and TRBJ1-4, with D perhaps TRBD1 (6 bases). This CDR3 spans 16 amino acids. V lost 5 bases and J lost 4, with 17 bases in between. Germline V lookup: CDR1 LNHNV, CDR2 YYDKDF (reference sequence). The CDR3 loop is CATSLYWTASNEKLFF. As DNA, the CDR3 is TGTGCCACCAGCCTTTACTGGACAGCCAGTAATGAAAAACTGTTTTTT.

The gene calls are TRBV4-3 and TRBJ2-1, with a possible D match to TRBD2 (5 bases). The CDR3 is 13 amino acids. V shed 1 base and J shed 8 bases, with 9 bases lying between them. The germline V gene has CDR1 LGHNA and CDR2 YSLEER. The CDR3: CASSQGVGDEQFF. For the CDR3, the DNA is TGCGCCAGCAGCCAAGGGGTCGGGGATGAGCAGTTCTTC.

This clonotype was seen ten or more times. The chain combines TRBV11-2 with TRBJ1-4; 7 bases agree with TRBD1. The CDR3 totals 15 residues. Trimming at V came to 5 bases and at J to 7 bases, leaving 10 bases not matched to a gene. Germline values: CDR1 SGHAT, CDR2 FQNNGV. The CDR3 nucleotides read TGTGCCAGCAGCCCCCCAGGGGGACACGTTGAAAAACTGTTTTTT. Translated: CASSPPGGHVEKLFF.

This clonotype was seen repeatedly, ten times or more. The chain employs TRBV11-2 and TRBJ2-5, with TRBD1 matching 7 bases. After removal of 5 bases from V and 2 bases from J, the junction contained 5 bases not matched to a gene. The CDR3 consists of 14 residues. Germline V gene sequence: CDR1 SGHAT, CDR2 FQNNGV. CDR3 sequence: CASSRSTGQETQYF. CDR3 DNA sequence: TGTGCCAGCAGCCGCTCGACAGGGCAAGAGACCCAGTACTTC. Variable domain in full (rest from reference TRBV11-2 and TRBJ2-5): EAGVAQSPRYKIIEKRQSVAFWCNPISGHATLYWYQQILGQGPKLLIQFQNNGVVDDSQLPKDRFSAERLKGVDSTLKIQPAKLEDSAVYLCASSRSTGQETQYFGPGTRLLVL.

The chain joins TRBV6-1 to TRBJ1-6, with 8 bases that match TRBD1. V trimming: 4 bases; J trimming: 7 bases; junction bases outside the gene matches: 3. The germline CDR1 and CDR2 sequences are MNHNS and SASEGT. This CDR3 contains 14 residues. CDR3 DNA sequence: TGTGCCAGCAGTGTCAGGGGGCGGAATTCACCCCTCCACTTT. This sequence encodes CASSVRGRNSPLHF.

This clonotype was seen many times. The V call is TRBV20-1, the J call TRBJ2-4; 9 bases fit TRBD2. The CDR3 extends over 19 amino acids. V gave up 2 bases and J gave up 0 bases; unmatched junction bases: 14. The V gene's germline CDR1 is DFQATT and CDR2 SNEGSKA (reference sequence). Here the CDR3 DNA reads TGCAGTGCTAGACCCCCGACTAGCGGAGAGAAAATAGCCAAAAACATTCAGTACTTC. This gives the protein CSARPPTSGEKIAKNIQYF.

This clonotype appeared many times. The chain links TRBV15 to TRBJ1-6; TRBD1 is a possible D gene (5 bases). V lost 1 base and J 14 bases, leaving 12 bases between the germline ends. There are 13 residues in the CDR3. Per the germline V gene, CDR1 is LNHNV and CDR2 is YYDKDF (reference sequence). Here the CDR3 DNA reads TGTGCCACCAGCAGAGGCGGGACCATCGCCCTCCACTTT. It translates to CATSRGGTIALHF. The complete variable domain, with remaining parts taken from reference TRBV15 and TRBJ1-6, reads DAMVIQNPRYQVTQFGKPVTLSCSQTLNHNVMYWYQQKSSQAPKLLFHYYDKDFNNEADTPDNFQSRRPNTSFCFLDIRSPGLGDTAMYLCATSRGGTIALHFGNGTRLTVT.

This clonotype came up many times. This sequence joins TRBV6-2 or TRBV6-3 and TRBJ2-5, with D uncertain. This CDR3 region has 12 residues. Trimming shortened V by 0 bases and J by 2 bases, and 1 base separated the two germline ends. Germline V gene data show CDR1 as MNHEY and CDR2 as SVGEGT. CDR3 nucleotides: TGTGCCAGCAGTTACTCGCAAGAGACCCAGTACTTC. The encoded protein is CASSYSQETQYF.

J is TRBJ2-3 and V is TRBV6-6, with 8 bases matching TRBD2. The length of the CDR3 is 14 residues. J was trimmed by 9 bases and V by 6 bases; bases with no gene match: 11. Germline lookup yields CDR1 MNHNY and CDR2 SVGAGI (reference sequence). CDR3 region: CASRAGADMKTQYF. CDR3 DNA: TGTGCCAGCAGAGCGGGGGCCGACATGAAGACGCAGTATTTT.

This chain uses TRBV7-2 with TRBJ2-3, with D hard to call. The CDR3 covers 13 residues. The germline V and J ends were trimmed by 5 bases and 0 bases, with 6 bases remaining between them. The germline gives CDR1 SGHTA, CDR2 FQGNSA. DNA of the CDR3: TGTGCCAGCAGCGTATCTAGCACAGATACGCAGTATTTT. This encodes CASSVSSTDTQYF.

This clonotype was seen a few times. The gene calls are TRBV29-1 and TRBJ1-1; D gene unclear. The CDR3 totals 11 residues. Trimming cost V 4 bases and J 4 bases, with 7 bases left between them. Per germline, CDR1 SQVTM and CDR2 ANQGSEA. CDR3: CSVVWGTEAFF. The CDR3 nucleotides are TGCAGCGTTGTGTGGGGCACTGAAGCTTTCTTT.

This clonotype was detected only a few times. This chain joins TRBV6-6 and TRBJ2-7; D unclear. Germline loops: CDR1 MNHNY, CDR2 SVGAGI (reference sequence). There are 13 residues in the CDR3. The V and J ends lost 5 bases and 3 bases respectively, with 11 bases between them. CDR3 nucleotide sequence: TGTGCCAGCAGTCGCGACGAAAGCTACGAGCAGTACTTC. Translating it yields CASSRDESYEQYF.

The sample holds a few counts of this clonotype. This chain uses TRBV6-2 or TRBV6-3 with TRBJ1-6; 7 nucleotides match TRBD1. The germline gives CDR1 MNHEY, CDR2 SVGEGT. V lost 4 bases, J lost 10 bases, and 7 bases stayed unmatched. The CDR3 contains 14 residues. The CDR3 nucleotides read TGTGCCAGCAGTTCCGGGACAGTGAGCTCACCCCTCCACTTT. Encoded protein: CASSSGTVSSPLHF.